A selection of T cell receptor beta chains follows, all from one sample in a study of human T cells and chemical hapten exposure. MiXCR was run by TCRdb on the RACE reads, yielding one entry per CDR3 protein. The data show roughly 360,000 distinct CDR3 sequences, 4% to 5.5% seen once. The sequences come from whole blood, collected in connection with sensitization to the hapten diphenylcyclopropenone (DPC). The receptors were sampled from a woman between 45 and 60 years old with alopecia areata. Some clones in this sample may be carry-over from other donors' samples. Both conserved end residues are part of each CDR3. Each record gives: D gene, J gene, CDR3 length, V gene, clone size, CDR3 DNA, CDR3 protein. D genes are given only for firm matches. Size is stated for part of the rows, as once, few or many counts, or as a class when the clone is expanded.

D: NA; J: TRBJ1-1; length: 16; V: TRBV4-1; size: few; DNA: TGCGCCAGCAGCCAAGAAATGCCGACAGTGAACACTGAAGCTTTCTTT; CDR3: CASSQEMPTVNTEAFF
D: NA; J: TRBJ2-1; length: 12; V: TRBV6-2/TRBV6-3; size: many; DNA: TGTGCCAGCAGTTACAGGGCCAATGAGCAGTTCTTC; CDR3: CASSYRANEQFF
D: TRBD1; J: TRBJ2-7; length: 14; V: TRBV19; size: many; DNA: TGTGCCAGTAGTTCCCGGGACAGGATCTCCGAGCAGTACTTC; CDR3: CASSSRDRISEQYF
D: NA; J: TRBJ2-7; length: 12; V: TRBV29-1; size: few; DNA: TGCAGCGTTTCCGGCGGACCCTACGAGCAGTACTTC; CDR3: CSVSGGPYEQYF
D: NA; J: TRBJ1-2; length: 11; V: TRBV7-9; size: many; DNA: TGTGCCAGCAGCTCGGGACTAGATGACACCTTC; CDR3: CASSSGLDDTF
D: NA; J: TRBJ2-3; length: 17; V: TRBV7-2; size: NA; DNA: TGTGCCAGCAGCTTAGAGCGCAGTGTTCATAGCACAGATACGCAGTATTTT; CDR3: CASSLERSVHSTDTQYF
D: NA; J: TRBJ2-3; length: 18; V: TRBV20-1; size: few; DNA: TGCAGTGCTAGCGTTGGGATACGACCGCGCTCCTCTTGGGATACGCAGTATTTT; CDR3: CSASVGIRPRSSWDTQYF
D: NA; J: TRBJ2-7; length: 13; V: TRBV5-1; size: many; DNA: TGCGCCAGCAGCTTGGACAGGGCATTCGAGCAGTACTTC; CDR3: CASSLDRAFEQYF
D: NA; J: TRBJ2-5; length: 12; V: TRBV2; size: few; DNA: TGTGCCAGCCTCTCCGGGAAAGAGACCCAGTACTTC; CDR3: CASLSGKETQYF
D: TRBD2; J: TRBJ2-7; length: 17; V: TRBV7-2; size: few; DNA: TGTGCCAGCAGCCCCGGGACTAGCGGGCGTTTCACCTACGAGCAGTACTTC; CDR3: CASSPGTSGRFTYEQYF
D: NA; J: TRBJ1-1; length: 14; V: TRBV3-1; size: many; DNA: TGTGCCAGCACTGGGAGGGTGGGGGGCACTGAAGCTTTCTTT; CDR3: CASTGRVGGTEAFF
D: NA; J: TRBJ2-3; length: 13; V: TRBV6-1; size: NA; DNA: TGTGCCCTTGGGGAAGCGGTTACAGATACGCAGTATTTT; CDR3: CALGEAVTDTQYF
D: NA; J: TRBJ1-1; length: 14; V: TRBV14; size: few; DNA: TGTGCCAGCAGTTTCGGCCAGATGAACACTGAAGCTTTCTTT; CDR3: CASSFGQMNTEAFF
D: NA; J: TRBJ2-7; length: 13; V: TRBV5-6; size: many; DNA: TGTGCCAGCAGCCCCGGTTGGGTCTACGAGCAGTACTTC; CDR3: CASSPGWVYEQYF
D: NA; J: TRBJ2-6; length: 17; V: TRBV29-1; size: many; DNA: TGCAGCGTGAGAGGGGGAGGAGGTCCCTCTGGGGCCAACGTCCTGACTTTC; CDR3: CSVRGGGGPSGANVLTF
D: TRBD2; J: TRBJ2-3; length: 14; V: TRBV20-1; size: NA; DNA: TGCAGTGCTAGAGATCAGGCGGGGGGAAATACGCAGTATTTT; CDR3: CSARDQAGGNTQYF
D: NA; J: TRBJ2-4; length: 15; V: TRBV4-1; size: many; DNA: TGCGCCAGCAGCCTACCAGGGGATCTCAAAAACATTCAGTACTTC; CDR3: CASSLPGDLKNIQYF
D: TRBD2; J: TRBJ2-1; length: 16; V: TRBV28; size: NA; DNA: TGTGCCAGCAGAGGGGGGACTAGCGGGAGCAGGTATGAGCAGTTCTTC; CDR3: CASRGGTSGSRYEQFF
D: NA; J: TRBJ1-1; length: 15; V: TRBV6-5; size: many; DNA: TGTGCCAGCAGATCGGAGGGAATGCCCAGGACTGAAGCTTTCTTT; CDR3: CASRSEGMPRTEAFF
D: TRBD1; J: TRBJ1-6; length: 15; V: TRBV13; size: many; DNA: TGTGCCAGCAGCTTCGCTACAGGGGACGCCGCACCCCTCCACTTT; CDR3: CASSFATGDAAPLHF
D: TRBD1; J: TRBJ2-2; length: 16; V: TRBV6-5; size: NA; DNA: TGTGCCAGCAGTTCCCCCGGACAGGGGAACACCGGGGAGCTGTTTTTT; CDR3: CASSSPGQGNTGELFF
D: NA; J: TRBJ1-5; length: 15; V: TRBV6-6; size: many; DNA: TGTGCCAGCACAGCCGGGGGTAATAGCAATCAGCCCCAGCATTTT; CDR3: CASTAGGNSNQPQHF
D: NA; J: TRBJ2-1; length: 16; V: TRBV12-3/TRBV12-4; size: many; DNA: TGTGCCAGCAGTTTTGGGTCCGGACCCTCCTACAATGAGCAGTTCTTC; CDR3: CASSFGSGPSYNEQFF
D: TRBD2; J: TRBJ2-3; length: 15; V: TRBV20-1; size: NA; DNA: TGCAGTGCAAACGGAGGACTAGCGGGGGGCAATACGCAGTATTTT; CDR3: CSANGGLAGGNTQYF
D: TRBD1; J: TRBJ2-7; length: 13; V: TRBV7-6; size: few; DNA: TGTGCCAGCAGCTTAGAGGACAGGGGGGAGCAGTACTTC; CDR3: CASSLEDRGEQYF
D: NA; J: TRBJ1-5; length: 14; V: TRBV3-1; size: many; DNA: TGTGCCAGCAGCTCCCACAGAGGAGAAGGGCCCCAGCATTTT; CDR3: CASSSHRGEGPQHF
D: NA; J: TRBJ2-5; length: 11; V: TRBV12-3/TRBV12-4; size: many; DNA: TGTGCCACTACCGCGTCCGGGACCCAGTACTTC; CDR3: CATTASGTQYF
D: NA; J: TRBJ2-7; length: 12; V: TRBV5-1; size: many; DNA: TGCGCCAGCAGCTCACAGGGTTACGAGCAGTACTTC; CDR3: CASSSQGYEQYF
D: TRBD1; J: TRBJ2-7; length: 16; V: TRBV6-2/TRBV6-3; size: many; DNA: TGTGCCAGCAGTTACTCGTTCCAGGGACAGCCCTACGAGCAGTACTTC; CDR3: CASSYSFQGQPYEQYF
D: NA; J: TRBJ1-3; length: 16; V: TRBV18; size: many; DNA: TGTGCCAGCTCACCCAGTGGGGCGAGCGCTGGAAACACCATATATTTT; CDR3: CASSPSGASAGNTIYF
D: TRBD1; J: TRBJ1-2; length: 15; V: TRBV9; size: many; DNA: TGTGCCAGCAGCGTTGGGACAGGGGGCTGGAATGGCTACACCTTC; CDR3: CASSVGTGGWNGYTF
D: TRBD2; J: TRBJ2-5; length: 15; V: TRBV5-5; size: NA; DNA: TGTGCCAGCAGTCCTACCGGGACTAGCGGGGGGACCCAGTACTTC; CDR3: CASSPTGTSGGTQYF
D: TRBD1; J: TRBJ1-1; length: 14; V: TRBV12-3/TRBV12-4; size: few; DNA: TGTGCCAGCAGTCGGATCACAGGGGACACTGAAGCTTTCTTT; CDR3: CASSRITGDTEAFF
D: NA; J: TRBJ2-7; length: 15; V: TRBV6-2/TRBV6-3; size: many; DNA: TGTGCCAGCAGTCTCTATCCCCCACCCGCCTACGAGCAGTACTTC; CDR3: CASSLYPPPAYEQYF
D: NA; J: TRBJ1-4; length: 15; V: TRBV4-2; size: NA; DNA: TGTGCCAGCAGCCAAGTTGTAGGGGGTGGTGAAAAACTGTTTTTT; CDR3: CASSQVVGGGEKLFF
D: NA; J: TRBJ1-2; length: 13; V: TRBV27; size: many; DNA: TGTGCCAGCAGTATACAGGGAGACTATGGCTACACCTTC; CDR3: CASSIQGDYGYTF
D: NA; J: TRBJ2-1; length: 16; V: TRBV29-1; size: NA; DNA: TGCAGCGGTGAAGGTTCCCCCACTAGCTCCTACAATGAGCAGTTCTTC; CDR3: CSGEGSPTSSYNEQFF
D: TRBD1; J: TRBJ2-7; length: 13; V: TRBV4-3; size: many; DNA: TGCGCCAGCAGCCAGGTACAGGGGAGCGAGCAGTACTTC; CDR3: CASSQVQGSEQYF
D: TRBD1; J: TRBJ1-6; length: 16; V: TRBV18; size: few; DNA: TGTGCCAGCTCACACTTTACCGGGACAGGGGACTCACCCCTCCACTTT; CDR3: CASSHFTGTGDSPLHF
D: TRBD1; J: TRBJ2-7; length: 15; V: TRBV28; size: NA; DNA: TGTGCCAGCAGAGTCCAGGGGGCGACTTCCTACGAGCAGTACTTC; CDR3: CASRVQGATSYEQYF
D: NA; J: TRBJ1-2; length: 14; V: TRBV6-5; size: NA; DNA: TGTGCCAGCAGTACCCGAGGGGGGAACTATGGCTACACCTTC; CDR3: CASSTRGGNYGYTF
D: NA; J: TRBJ2-2; length: 14; V: TRBV20-1; size: NA; DNA: TGCAGTGCTAGAGAATCAGCTAACACCGGGGAGCTGTTTTTT; CDR3: CSARESANTGELFF
D: TRBD1; J: TRBJ2-7; length: 12; V: TRBV3-1; size: NA; DNA: TGTGCCAGCACCGGGGACAGAGGCGAGCAGTACTTC; CDR3: CASTGDRGEQYF
D: NA; J: TRBJ1-1; length: 14; V: TRBV14; size: NA; DNA: TGTGCCAGCAGCCAAGTTGCGGGGGCCCCTGAAGCTTTCTTT; CDR3: CASSQVAGAPEAFF
D: NA; J: TRBJ1-4; length: 17; V: TRBV4-2; size: many; DNA: TGTGCCAGCAGCCAAGCATCGGCGTTCGCAACTAATGAAAAACTGTTTTTT; CDR3: CASSQASAFATNEKLFF
D: NA; J: TRBJ2-7; length: 13; V: TRBV20-1; size: many; DNA: TGCGGTAGCAGAAGACAGGCTACCTACGAGCAGTACTTC; CDR3: CGSRRQATYEQYF